The 26 T cell receptor beta chains below all came from one sample that was sequenced in a study of blood T cell repertoires in COVID-19 (dated by TCRdb to the early 2020s). Library creation used the immunoSEQ multiplex PCR assay. In TCRdb, the immuneACCESS table is reduced to in-frame sequences with V and J assigned. These tables do not hold every clone; where another copy was compared, an unresolved V gene accounts for under half, and the others remain unexplained. The sample records 200,000 to 250,000 clones, about nine tenths of which are singletons. The top ten constitute around 6.9% of the sample. The sequenced material came from peripheral blood. The receptors derive from a man between 60 and 70 years old who had recovered from COVID-19.

CDR3 residues: CASRRSGQNYGYTF. DNA for the CDR3: TGTGCCAGCAGGCGTTCGGGTCAGAACTATGGCTACACCTTC. The V gene is TRBV11-2, the J gene TRBJ1-2; D remains ambiguous. CDR1 SGHAT and CDR2 FQNNGV come from the germline V gene. V shed 6 bases and J shed 2 bases, with 13 bases lying between them. The CDR3 spans 14 residues.

The CDR3 DNA sequence: TGTGCCAGCAGCCCCCCAGGGGGCACTGAAGCTTTCTTT. This translates into CASSPPGGTEAFF. This chain connects TRBV5-4 to TRBJ1-1; 7 positions agree with TRBD1. Germline values: CDR1 SGHNT, CDR2 YYREEE (reference sequence). Trimming took 4 bases from V and 4 from J; bases not matched to a gene: 4. The CDR3 length is 13 residues.

The chain joins TRBV27 to TRBJ1-2; tentatively, D is TRBD1 (6 bases). V shed 3 bases and J shed 5 bases, with 13 bases lying between them. The CDR3 extends over 14 amino acids. Germline V lookup: CDR1 MNHEY, CDR2 SMNVEV (reference sequence). As DNA, the CDR3 is TGTGCCAGCAGTTTGGGGCAGGGGTATTATGGCTACACCTTC. Protein product: CASSLGQGYYGYTF.

The chain has TRBV2 and TRBJ2-7; D gene uncertain. V was cut by 5 bases and J by 11 bases, with 10 bases left in between. In germline, CDR1 is SNHLY, CDR2 FYNNEI. The CDR3 sequence is 10 residues long. CDR3 amino acids: CASSTLREYF. DNA for the CDR3: TGTGCCAGCAGTACACTAAGAGAGTACTTC.

The V call is TRBV28, the J call TRBJ1-2; TRBD1 might be the D (6 bases). Trimming took 11 bases from V and 8 from J, leaving 21 bases between them. Germline V gives CDR1 MDHEN, CDR2 SYDVKM. The CDR3 runs 13 residues. CDR3 bases: TGTGCCGCCCAAAGGGGGGGGGCGGTCGGCTACACCTTC. Its translation is CAAQRGGAVGYTF.

V and J are TRBV28 and TRBJ1-4; TRBD1 agrees at 7 bases. This CDR3 is 12 amino acids long. J gave up 5 bases and V 6 bases, and 0 bases lay outside the gene matches. Germline V gene lookup returns CDR1 MDHEN and CDR2 SYDVKM. CDR3 sequence reads: CASRGQNEKLFF. In DNA form, the CDR3 reads TGTGCCAGCAGGGGACAGAATGAAAAACTGTTTTTT.

V usage is TRBV7-3 and J usage is TRBJ2-3; a possible D gene is TRBD2 (6 bases). Trimming took 4 bases from V and 5 from J, leaving 7 bases between them. The length of the CDR3 is 12 residues. CDR1 is SGHTA, CDR2 FQGTGA, per germline. The CDR3 DNA sequence: TGTGCCAGCAGCTCGGGACTAGATACGCAGTATTTT. This translates into CASSSGLDTQYF. The whole variable domain, remainder taken from reference TRBV7-3 and TRBJ2-3, is GAGVSQTPSNKVTEKGKYVELRCDPISGHTALYWYRQSLGQGPEFLIYFQGTGAADDSGLPNDRFFAVRPEGSVSTLKIQRTERGDSAVYLCASSSGLDTQYFGPGTRLTVL.

As to this clone: The sample holds other DNA sequences that translate to the same CDR3. The J gene is TRBJ2-3, the V gene TRBV27, with a tentative D call TRBD2 (5 bases). The germline V and J ends were trimmed by 3 bases and 6 bases, with 13 bases remaining between them. The V gene's germline CDR1 is MNHEY and CDR2 SMNVEV (reference sequence). The CDR3 is 14 amino acids. The CDR3 loop is CASSFSRGTDTQYF. DNA of the CDR3: TGTGCCAGCAGTTTCTCTCGGGGTACTGATACGCAGTATTTT.

The chain links TRBV5-1 to TRBJ1-1; D gene ambiguous. The CDR3 runs 13 residues. Trimming shortened V by 3 bases and J by 1 base, and 7 bases separated the two germline ends. CDR1 and CDR2 from the germline V gene are SGHRS and YFSETQ. CDR3 region: CASSSKPNTEAFF. CDR3 nucleotides: TGCGCCAGCAGCTCTAAACCGAACACTGAAGCTTTCTTT.

This clone showed up just once. The gene calls are TRBV5-8 and TRBJ2-1; 11 bases are a match to TRBD2. The CDR3 loop spans 15 amino acids. Germline values: CDR1 SGHTS, CDR2 YDEGEE. V shed 1 base and J 4 bases; nucleotides not matched to a gene: 1. Written as DNA, the CDR3 is TGTGCCAGCAGCTTGTTAGCGGGGGGGTACAATGAGCAGTTCTTC. It specifies CASSLLAGGYNEQFF. The full variable domain, rest sourced from reference TRBV5-8 and TRBJ2-1, is EAGVTQSPTHLIKTRGQQATLRCSPISGHTSVYWYQQALGLGLQFLLWYDEGEERNRGNFPPRFSGRQFPNYSSELNVNALELEDSALYLCASSLLAGGYNEQFFGPGTRLTVL.

CDR3: CASSQSRGSKGQYF. The CDR3 DNA sequence: TGTGCCAGCAGCCAATCTAGGGGGTCTAAGGGGCAGTACTTC. The chain combines TRBV14 with TRBJ2-7, with a possible D match to TRBD1 (6 bases). The CDR3 runs to 14 residues. CDR1 and CDR2 (germline): SGHDN, FVKESK. Trimming took off 2 bases at V and 9 bases at J, with 17 bases between the two ends.

The rearrangement uses TRBV4-1 and TRBJ1-2; 9 bases fit TRBD1. CDR1 and CDR2 from the germline V gene are MGHRA and YSYEKL. V shed 1 base, J shed 4 bases, and the junction held 7 bases outside the gene matches. The CDR3 length is 16 residues. The CDR3, as DNA: TGCGCCAGCAGCCAAGTCCCGGGACAGGGTTTCTATGGCTACACCTTC. This codes for CASSQVPGQGFYGYTF.

The chain is built from TRBV5-1 and TRBJ1-6; D might be TRBD1 (5 bases). Germline CDR1 SGHRS, CDR2 YFSETQ. The CDR3 length is 15 residues. The V gene lost 1 base and the J gene lost 7 bases, with 12 bases spanning the gap. The CDR3 DNA reads as TGCGCCAGCAGCTTGAGCCCCAGGGAAAATTCACCCCTCCACTTT. Amino acid sequence: CASSLSPRENSPLHF.

The chain recombines TRBV29-1 with TRBJ1-2, with D possibly being TRBD1 (5 bases). This CDR3 is 12 amino acids long. Germline CDR1 SQVTM, CDR2 ANQGSEA. Trimming took off 6 bases at V and 5 bases at J, with 13 bases between the two ends. CDR3 sequence: CSVQGFGYGYTF. The CDR3 nucleotides are TGCAGCGTCCAGGGTTTTGGATATGGCTACACCTTC.

This rearrangement joins TRBV7-2 to TRBJ2-7, with 9 bases lining up with TRBD1. With V trimmed by 7 bases and J by 3 bases, 7 bases remained unmatched. The V gene's germline CDR1 is SGHTA and CDR2 FQGNSA. This CDR3 comprises 14 residues. The CDR3 sequence: CASNTGTGIYEQYF. The CDR3 nucleotides read TGTGCCAGCAACACCGGGACAGGGATCTACGAGCAGTACTTC.

The gene calls are TRBV3-1 (or the pseudogene TRBV3-2) and TRBJ2-6; 8 bases agree with TRBD1. The V gene end was trimmed by 4 bases and the J gene end by 1 base; junction bases not matched to a gene: 6. The CDR3 runs to 17 residues. Germline V CDR1 and CDR2: LGHDT, YNNKEL (reference sequence). CDR3 coding DNA: TGTGCCAGCAGCCGAGCAGGGGGCGGGTCTGGGGCCAACGTCCTGACTTTC. Translating gives CASSRAGGGSGANVLTF.

In its sample, this clone was seen once. The chain carries TRBV25-1 and TRBJ2-1; 11 bases are shared with TRBD2. The CDR3 contains 16 residues. The trim removed 6 bases at V and 3 bases at J, leaving 7 bases unmatched. Germline CDR1 and CDR2: MGHDK and SYGVNS. The CDR3 region is CASRHGTSGFYNEQFF. The CDR3 DNA reads as TGTGCCAGCAGGCACGGGACTAGCGGATTCTACAATGAGCAGTTCTTC.

J is TRBJ2-1 and V is TRBV2; 7 nucleotides line up with TRBD2. Per the germline V gene, CDR1 is SNHLY and CDR2 is FYNNEI. The V and J ends lost 5 bases and 4 bases, in that order; junction bases with no gene match: 8. The CDR3 length is 15 residues. CDR3 protein: CASSPERGGYNEQFF. DNA of the CDR3: TGTGCCAGCAGTCCCGAGCGGGGAGGGTACAATGAGCAGTTCTTC. Full variable domain (remainder filled in from reference TRBV2 and TRBJ2-1): EPEVTQTPSHQVTQMGQEVILRCVPISNHLYFYWYRQILGQKVEFLVSFYNNEISEKSEIFDDQFSVERPDGSNFTLKIRSTKLEDSAMYFCASSPERGGYNEQFFGPGTRLTVL.

The rearrangement links TRBV28 to TRBJ1-2; 9 bases are a match to TRBD1. V shed 6 bases, J shed 1 base, and the junction held 3 bases outside the gene matches. Germline loops: CDR1 MDHEN, CDR2 SYDVKM. The CDR3 spans 14 residues. The DNA for the CDR3 is TGTGCCAGCAGGGGACAGGGCCTTAACTATGGCTACACCTTC. Residues: CASRGQGLNYGYTF.

This sequence joins TRBV6-2 or TRBV6-3 and TRBJ2-5; no definite D call. The germline gives CDR1 MNHEY, CDR2 SVGEGT. V was shortened by 4 bases and J by 5 bases, with 11 bases between the two germline ends. This CDR3 contains 13 residues. CDR3 amino acids: CASSFQVRETQYF. In nucleotides, the CDR3 is TGTGCCAGCAGTTTCCAGGTCCGGGAGACCCAGTACTTC.

The chain is built from TRBV7-3 and TRBJ2-3; 11 positions match TRBD2. Germline CDR1 and CDR2: SGHTA and FQGTGA. The CDR3 is made up of 17 amino acids. V shed 4 bases and J 0 bases; nucleotides not matched to a gene: 6. In DNA form, the CDR3 reads TGTGCCAGCAGCTCCCTAGCGGGGGGACGTAGCACAGATACGCAGTATTTT. Encoded protein: CASSSLAGGRSTDTQYF.

The rearrangement links TRBV9 to TRBJ2-1, with TRBD2 identical over 7 bases. Trimming removed 1 base from V and 5 bases from J; junction bases left unmatched: 9. CDR1 and CDR2 from the germline V gene are SGDLS and YYNGEE. The CDR3 is 16 residues long. The CDR3 spells CASSVSGRAGDNEQFF. As DNA, the CDR3 is TGTGCCAGCAGCGTAAGCGGTCGGGCGGGGGACAATGAGCAGTTCTTC.

V is TRBV11-3 and J is TRBJ2-7; maybe TRBD1 (6 bases). V lost 5 bases and J 0 bases, leaving 8 bases between the germline ends. Germline assignment: CDR1 SGHNT and CDR2 YENEEA. The CDR3 is made up of 13 amino acids. CDR3 protein: CASSRDTSYEQYF. CDR3 sequence (DNA): TGTGCCAGCAGCAGGGACACCTCCTACGAGCAGTACTTC. Combining the CDR3 with reference TRBV11-3 and TRBJ2-7 gives the whole variable domain EAGVVQSPRYKIIEKKQPVAFWCNPISGHNTLYWYLQNLGQGPELLIRYENEEAVDDSQLPKDRFSAERLKGVDSTLKIQPAELGDSAVYLCASSRDTSYEQYFGPGTRLTVT.

The chain carries TRBV6-6 and TRBJ2-3; 14 bases align to TRBD2. Germline CDR1 is MNHNY and CDR2 is SVGAGI (reference sequence). This CDR3 comprises 16 residues. The ends lost 6 bases at V and 5 bases at J; junction bases unmatched: 7. Here the CDR3 DNA reads TGTGCCAGCAGCTCAGGACTAGCGGGGGGTATAGATACGCAGTATTTT. As protein: CASSSGLAGGIDTQYF.

V is TRBV3-1 (or the pseudogene TRBV3-2) and J is TRBJ2-5; 8 bases are a match to TRBD1. Germline assignment: CDR1 LGHDT and CDR2 YNNKEL (reference sequence). This CDR3 is built from 14 residues. Trimming at V came to 1 base and at J to 4 bases, leaving 2 bases not matched to a gene. This chain's CDR3 is CASSQARGLETQYF. Written as DNA, the CDR3 is TGTGCCAGCAGCCAAGCCAGGGGGCTAGAGACCCAGTACTTC.

The chain joins TRBV15 to TRBJ1-5, with D tentatively TRBD1 (6 bases). Germline CDR1 and CDR2: LNHNV and YYDKDF (reference sequence). The CDR3 sequence is 14 residues long. Trimming stripped 0 bases from V and 6 bases from J, with 9 bases between. DNA of the CDR3: TGTGCCACCAGCAGAGATTTAGGGGGTCAGCCCCAGCATTTT. Protein sequence: CATSRDLGGQPQHF.